The present T cell receptor beta chain was sequenced within a study of tissue T cells after allogeneic stem cell transplantation (dated by TCRdb to the early 2020s). With regard to the full study: TCR beta repertoires were profiled across many tissues obtained from research autopsies of patients with and without GVHD, as well as in mouse models of GVHD. The human arm was a prospective observational study without blinding or randomization. General study outcomes and caveats: A small and clinically heterogeneous patient cohort was studied, and sampling depth was acknowledged as a limitation. Within patients, how anatomically similar tissues were was a major factor shaping TCR repertoire composition, regardless of disease or transplant status. Only a few T cell clones appeared in more than one patient, yet motif-based clustering showed tissue-specific repertoire signatures that were shared between patients. The study did not determine which tissue TCRs were alloreactive or antigen-specific, and some clones might have been persisting host cells. In both patients and mice, T cells from blood and spleen picked up only a limited part of the TCR repertoire that was detected in tissues.

Concerning this clone: Its recognized antigen is unknown. In this record, gene identifiers and germline sequences come from the mouse. Read coverage stops 1 residue before the CDR3 terminus; the germline J gene supplies the remainder. This same CDR3 is encoded by further DNA sequences in the sample.

The library was made by the immunoSEQ multiplex PCR assay. TCRbeta CDR3 sequencing was done by Adaptive Biotechnologies at survey depth, reporting CDR3 sequences, V/J genes, productive frequency and template counts. TCR beta CDR3 regions were amplified from genomic DNA rather than RNA. The authors' pipeline ran thus. Pairwise repertoire overlap between tissues was quantified with Jensen-Shannon divergence, where 1 means complete divergence and 0 identical. Tissues were grouped by single-linkage agglomerative hierarchical clustering of pairwise JSD values, and the clustering results were shown as dendrograms. All patient samples were analyzed with GLIPH2 using simulation_depth 1000, kmer_min_depth 3 and cdr3_length_cutoff 8, and only groups containing more than two unique CDR3s were kept. A standardized tissue-overlap score was generated by extrapolating Jaccard GLIPH-group overlap across patients to a standard repertoire size of 1000 clones. To look at how diversity was associated with clinical or experimental variables, linear mixed-effect models were used, with tissue treated as a fixed effect and individual treated as a random effect. Sourced from immuneACCESS, this table was stored by TCRdb with only in-frame sequences that have V and J called. A share of the clones is absent; for the studies checked, an unresolved V gene accounts for under half, and the remainder has no known explanation. V and J calls and clone size are as listed in that table; D and trimming were resolved from the DNA. A total of about 9,000 clones appear in this sample, about 42% of them only once. Clones ranked in the top ten supply 6% to 7.5% of the sample.

Taken with the paper, the label for time point translates to: mouse harvest day 7 after allogeneic transplant. Mouse grafts combined 10^7 T-cell-depleted bone marrow cells with 10^6 splenic CD5+ T cells, given via tail vein injection. To model GVHD in mice, a major MHC-mismatch B6 (H2b) into BALB/c (H2d) model was used, and tissues were profiled at day 7 or 14. On day 7 or 14 post-transplant, mouse tissues and retro-orbital blood were harvested with separate sterile tools for each animal, and livers were flushed beforehand. Before genomic DNA isolation with the DNeasy Blood & Tissue Kit, mouse tissues were minced with razor blades in buffered saline. The CDR3 measures 13 amino acids from cysteine to phenylalanine. Sequencing covers 36 bases of the CDR3, shown here with the frame starting at base 1. Looking up the germline V gene (reference sequence) yields CDR1 KGHPV and CDR2 FQNQEV. V is cut by 2 bases and J by 3 bases, and the space between the germline ends is 6 bases.

The TCR originated in a female BALB/c mouse given C57BL/6 T cells with graft-versus-host disease after an allogeneic hematopoietic cell transplant. In this chain, TRBV26 is recombined with TRBJ2-5; no D gene can be assigned with confidence. Source material: gut tissue. CDR3 bases read: TGTGCCAGCAGTCTGGGGGTTCAAGACACCCAGTAC. Its coded protein is CASSLGVQDTQY. From start to end, the CDR3 is CASSLGVQDTQYF.